This TCR beta chain originates from a study of cytomegalovirus exposure and HLA in healthy donors. Germline CDR1 and CDR2: SGDLS and YYNGEE. V was pared by 0 bases and J by 0 bases, with 6 bases between. CDR3 size: 14 residues. TCRdb's copy holds only in-frame clones and misses some; the assay was immunoSEQ multiplex PCR. Among some 150,000 clones, about 91% were seen once, and the ten largest hold under 5%. The receptor was isolated from a man younger than 35 in good health and CMV-seropositive. The rearrangement links TRBV9 to TRBJ1-1; possibly TRBD1 for D (5 bases). Sequenced sample: PBMCs. For the CDR3, the DNA is TGTGCCAGCAGCGTAGAACAGGTGAACACTGAAGCTTTCTTT. It codes for CASSVEQVNTEAFF.